Listed here are 4 T cell receptor beta chains from one sample, sequenced in a study of regulatory T cells in long-lasting Graves disease. Arm-PCR of CDR3 regions with iRepertoire HTBI primers generated TCR beta libraries. TCRdb recomputed calls from the multiplex PCR reads with MiXCR, one row per CDR3 protein. The profile shows roughly 530,000 distinct CDR3 sequences, 15% to 20% of them singletons. The time point here: newly diagnosed GD, antithyroid drugs for less than 3 months. PBMC RNA was the source of the TCR library. These data also formed part of another study, on T cells in Graves' hyperthyroidism and ophthalmopathy.

The material was peripheral blood mononuclear cells (PBMCs), obtained at new diagnosis, from a patient treated with antithyroid drugs. These TCRs come from a woman aged 35-65 years with Graves disease.

On this clonotype itself: Sequence at one end of the junction differs from germline and may be a read error. This rearrangement joins TRBV19 to TRBJ2-2; D is tentatively TRBD1 or TRBD2 (5 bases each). This CDR3 is 15 amino acids long. The germline CDR1 and CDR2 sequences are LNHDA and SQIVND (reference sequence). CDR3 residues: CASSFTGRRTGKLFF. DNA for the CDR3: TGTGCCAGTAGTTTCACGGGACGGCGCACCGGGAAGCTGTTTTTT.

This clonotype occurred a few times. The rearrangement links TRBV15 to TRBJ1-4; a weak D match, TRBD1 (6 bases). The germline V and J ends were trimmed by 0 bases and 4 bases, with 12 bases remaining between them. The CDR3 consists of 16 residues. Germline CDR1 and CDR2: LNHNV and YYDKDF (reference sequence). The chain's CDR3 is CATSREPGANNEKLFF. In nucleotides, the CDR3 is TGTGCCACCAGCAGAGAACCGGGGGCGAATAATGAAAAACTGTTTTTT.

This clonotype was observed a few times. The missing conserved phenylalanine or tryptophan at the end of this CDR3 makes a read error likely. The V gene is TRBV7-9, the J gene TRBJ1-3; D call uncertain. The V end lost 5 bases, the J end lost 2 bases, and 10 bases lay between the germline ends. The V gene's germline CDR1 is SEHNR and CDR2 FQNEAQ (reference sequence). The CDR3 is 14 residues long. Written as DNA, the CDR3 is TGTGCCAGCAGCCCGCCAGATACTGGAAACACCATATATCTT. Its translation: CASSPPDTGNTIYL.

This clonotype was seen repeatedly, ten times or more. The chain links TRBV18 to TRBJ2-1, with D tentatively TRBD1 (6 bases). V lost 6 bases and J lost 5, with 11 bases in between. Germline assignment: CDR1 KGHSH and CDR2 LQKENI. The CDR3 spans 13 residues. The CDR3 region is CASSGGQNNEQFF. The CDR3 region has the DNA TGTGCCAGCTCCGGCGGACAGAACAATGAGCAGTTCTTC.